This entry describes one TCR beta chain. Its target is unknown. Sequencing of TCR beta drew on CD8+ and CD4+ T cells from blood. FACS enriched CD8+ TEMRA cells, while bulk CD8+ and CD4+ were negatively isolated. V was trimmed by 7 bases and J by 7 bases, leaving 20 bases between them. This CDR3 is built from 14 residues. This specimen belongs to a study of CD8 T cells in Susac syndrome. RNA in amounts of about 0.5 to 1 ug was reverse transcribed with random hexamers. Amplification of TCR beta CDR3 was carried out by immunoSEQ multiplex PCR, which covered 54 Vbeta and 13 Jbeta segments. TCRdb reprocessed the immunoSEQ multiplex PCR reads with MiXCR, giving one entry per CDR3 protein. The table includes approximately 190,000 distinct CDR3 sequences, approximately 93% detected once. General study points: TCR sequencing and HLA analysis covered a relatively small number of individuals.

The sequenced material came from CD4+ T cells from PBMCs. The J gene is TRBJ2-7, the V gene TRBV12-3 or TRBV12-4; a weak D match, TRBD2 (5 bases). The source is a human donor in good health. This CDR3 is CASTTLALRGEQYF. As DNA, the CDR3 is TGTGCCAGCACCACTTTGGCTCTTCGCGGGGAGCAGTACTTC.